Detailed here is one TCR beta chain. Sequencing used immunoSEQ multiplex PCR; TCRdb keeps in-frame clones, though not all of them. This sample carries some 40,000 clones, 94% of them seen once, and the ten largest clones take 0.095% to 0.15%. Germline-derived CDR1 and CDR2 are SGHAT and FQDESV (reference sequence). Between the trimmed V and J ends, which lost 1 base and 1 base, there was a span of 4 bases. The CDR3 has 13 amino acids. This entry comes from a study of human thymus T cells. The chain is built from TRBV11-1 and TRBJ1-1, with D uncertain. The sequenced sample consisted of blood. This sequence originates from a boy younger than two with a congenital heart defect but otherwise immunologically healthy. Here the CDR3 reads CASSLGANTEAFF. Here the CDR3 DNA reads TGTGCCAGCAGCTTAGGGGCGAACACTGAAGCTTTCTTT.